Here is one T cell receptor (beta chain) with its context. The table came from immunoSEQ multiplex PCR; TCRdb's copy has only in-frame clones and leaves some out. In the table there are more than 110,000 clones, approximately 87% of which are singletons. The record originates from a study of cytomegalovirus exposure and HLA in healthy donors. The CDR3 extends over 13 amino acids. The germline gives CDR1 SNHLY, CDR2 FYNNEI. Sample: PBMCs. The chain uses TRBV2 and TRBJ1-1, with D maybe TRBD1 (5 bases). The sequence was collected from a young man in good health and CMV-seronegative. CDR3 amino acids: CAAGVEGSTEAFF. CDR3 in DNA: TGTGCTGCGGGGGTTGAAGGGAGCACTGAAGCTTTCTTT.